The TCR beta chain described here comes from a study of T cells in Graves' hyperthyroidism and ophthalmopathy. Findings and caveats of the study: Prediction of ophthalmopathy progression came a median roughly 6.6 months pre-onset.

TCR beta CDR3 regions were amplified from RNA transcripts. HTBI primers were employed in a first-round RT-PCR of the TCR CDR3. TCRdb re-called the multiplex PCR reads with MiXCR, one entry per CDR3 protein. The sample yields about 590,000 distinct CDR3 sequences, approximately 15% seen once. Trimming removed 4 bases from V and 4 bases from J; junction bases left unmatched: 8. The germline V gene encodes CDR1 KGHDR and CDR2 SFDVKD. The length of the CDR3 is 16 residues. Points on this clonotype: No antigen is known for it.

Sequencing was performed on blood. The chain uses TRBV24-1 and TRBJ2-2; 7 nucleotides match TRBD1. This receptor was obtained from a woman in her late teens or twenties with Graves' ophthalmopathy. DNA for the CDR3: TGTGCCACCAGTGAAACCACAGGGGCGGGCACCGGGGAGCTGTTTTTT. Protein sequence: CATSETTGAGTGELFF.